This T cell receptor (beta chain) derives from a study of long-term antiretroviral therapy in people with HIV. Specimens carried about 0.9-11 million cryopreserved PBMC before DNA extraction. Study conclusions and caveats: Repertoires with HIV possessed tighter CDR3 length spans than those of controls. Patients on ART gained diversity, which nonetheless stayed below transplant donor controls. Across all time points, the repertoire was dominated by clones that expanded before ART.

The CDR3 length is 14 residues. Version v3.0 of the immunoSEQ assay was performed at survey level. Generated by immunoSEQ multiplex PCR, the TCRdb table keeps only in-frame clones and is missing some. The data hold around 21,000 clones, with roughly 87% observed a single time. In regard to this clone: No antigen is known for it.

The J gene is TRBJ2-7, the V gene TRBV1; the table's D call, TRBD2, has no DNA check behind it. TRBV1 is a known pseudogene. The starting material was unsorted PBMCs, obtained 0.2 years before starting antiretroviral therapy. The sequence was collected from a man younger than 35 with HIV. CDR3 protein: CTPRQAAGTYEQYF. As DNA, the CDR3 is TGCACACCACGACAGGCAGCGGGAACCTACGAGCAGTACTTC.